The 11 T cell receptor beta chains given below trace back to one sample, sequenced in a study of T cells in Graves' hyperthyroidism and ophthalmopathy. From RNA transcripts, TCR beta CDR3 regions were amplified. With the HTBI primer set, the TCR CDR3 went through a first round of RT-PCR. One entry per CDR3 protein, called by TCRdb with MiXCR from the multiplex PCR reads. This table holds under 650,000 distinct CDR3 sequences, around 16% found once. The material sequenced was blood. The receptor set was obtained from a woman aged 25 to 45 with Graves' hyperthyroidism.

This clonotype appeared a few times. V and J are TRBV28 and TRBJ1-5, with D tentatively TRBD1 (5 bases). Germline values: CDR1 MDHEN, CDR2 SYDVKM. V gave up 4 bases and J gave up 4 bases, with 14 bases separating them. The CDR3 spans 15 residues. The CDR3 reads CASSYRGAKNQPQHF. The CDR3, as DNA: TGTGCCAGCAGTTACCGAGGGGCTAAGAATCAGCCCCAGCATTTT.

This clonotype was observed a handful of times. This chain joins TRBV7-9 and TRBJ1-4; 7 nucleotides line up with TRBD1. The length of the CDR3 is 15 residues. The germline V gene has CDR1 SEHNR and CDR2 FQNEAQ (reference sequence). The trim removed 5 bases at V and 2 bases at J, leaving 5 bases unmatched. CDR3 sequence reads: CASSPGQLTNEKLFF. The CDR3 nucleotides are TGTGCCAGCAGCCCGGGACAGCTGACTAATGAAAAACTGTTTTTT.

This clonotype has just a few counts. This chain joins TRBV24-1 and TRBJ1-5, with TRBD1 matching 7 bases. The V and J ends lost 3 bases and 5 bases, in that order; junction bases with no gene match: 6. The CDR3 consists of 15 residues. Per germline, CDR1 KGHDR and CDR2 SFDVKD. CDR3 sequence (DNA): TGTGCCACCAGTGATCCGCGGACAGGCGATCAGCCCCAGCATTTT. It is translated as CATSDPRTGDQPQHF.

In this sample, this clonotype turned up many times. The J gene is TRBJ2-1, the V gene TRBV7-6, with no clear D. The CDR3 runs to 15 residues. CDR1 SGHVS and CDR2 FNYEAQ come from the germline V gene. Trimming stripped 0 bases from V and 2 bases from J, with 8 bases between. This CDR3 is CASSLADGTYNEQFF. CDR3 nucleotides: TGTGCCAGCAGCTTAGCGGACGGAACCTACAATGAGCAGTTCTTC.

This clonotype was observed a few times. The CDR3 here is CASSPRLAYYEQYF. CDR3 nucleotide sequence: TGTGCCAGCAGCCCCCGACTAGCTTACTACGAGCAGTACTTC. The gene calls are TRBV13 and TRBJ2-7; 7 bases are a match to TRBD2. Germline assignment: CDR1 PRHDT and CDR2 FYEKMQ (reference sequence). The CDR3 consists of 14 residues. Unmatched junction bases numbered 7, after V lost 5 bases and J lost 3 bases.

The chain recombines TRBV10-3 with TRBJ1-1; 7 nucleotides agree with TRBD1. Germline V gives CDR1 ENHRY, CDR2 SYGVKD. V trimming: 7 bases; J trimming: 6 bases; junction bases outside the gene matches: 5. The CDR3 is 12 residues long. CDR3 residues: CAIKTGSAEAFF. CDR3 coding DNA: TGTGCCATCAAGACAGGGAGCGCTGAAGCTTTCTTT.

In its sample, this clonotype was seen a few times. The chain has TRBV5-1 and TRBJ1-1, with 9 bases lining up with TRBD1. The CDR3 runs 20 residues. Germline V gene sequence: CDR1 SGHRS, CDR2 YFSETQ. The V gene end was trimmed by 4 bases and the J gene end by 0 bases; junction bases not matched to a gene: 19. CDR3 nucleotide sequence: TGCGCCAGCAGCGGTACGGACAGGGGCTGGGGGGTGAGTCTGAACACTGAAGCTTTCTTT. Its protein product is CASSGTDRGWGVSLNTEAFF.

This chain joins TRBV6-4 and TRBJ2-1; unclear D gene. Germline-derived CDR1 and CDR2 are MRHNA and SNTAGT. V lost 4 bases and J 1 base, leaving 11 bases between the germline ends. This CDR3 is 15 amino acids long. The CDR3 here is CASSVSPLSYNEQFF. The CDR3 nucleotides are TGTGCCAGCAGTGTAAGTCCTTTATCCTACAATGAGCAGTTCTTC.

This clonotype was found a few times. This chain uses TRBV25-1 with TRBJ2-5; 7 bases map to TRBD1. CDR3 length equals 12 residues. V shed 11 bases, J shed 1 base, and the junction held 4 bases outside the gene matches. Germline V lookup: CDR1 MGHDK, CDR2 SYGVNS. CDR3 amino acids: CAVRTGQETQYF. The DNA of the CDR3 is TGTGCCGTCCGGACAGGCCAAGAGACCCAGTACTTC.

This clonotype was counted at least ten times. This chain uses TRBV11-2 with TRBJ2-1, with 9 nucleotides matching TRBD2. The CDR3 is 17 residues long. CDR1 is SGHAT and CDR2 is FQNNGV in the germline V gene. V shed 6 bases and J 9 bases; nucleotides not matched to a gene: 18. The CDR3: CASRQPGLALRRVEQFF. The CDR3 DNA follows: TGTGCCAGCAGGCAGCCGGGACTAGCCCTGCGGCGGGTTGAGCAGTTCTTC.

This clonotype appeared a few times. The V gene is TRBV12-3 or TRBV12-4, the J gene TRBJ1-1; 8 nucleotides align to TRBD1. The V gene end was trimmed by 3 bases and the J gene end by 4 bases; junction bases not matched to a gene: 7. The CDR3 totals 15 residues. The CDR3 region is CASSLGRGQSTEAFF. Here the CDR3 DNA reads TGTGCCAGCAGTTTGGGCAGGGGGCAGAGCACTGAAGCTTTCTTT.